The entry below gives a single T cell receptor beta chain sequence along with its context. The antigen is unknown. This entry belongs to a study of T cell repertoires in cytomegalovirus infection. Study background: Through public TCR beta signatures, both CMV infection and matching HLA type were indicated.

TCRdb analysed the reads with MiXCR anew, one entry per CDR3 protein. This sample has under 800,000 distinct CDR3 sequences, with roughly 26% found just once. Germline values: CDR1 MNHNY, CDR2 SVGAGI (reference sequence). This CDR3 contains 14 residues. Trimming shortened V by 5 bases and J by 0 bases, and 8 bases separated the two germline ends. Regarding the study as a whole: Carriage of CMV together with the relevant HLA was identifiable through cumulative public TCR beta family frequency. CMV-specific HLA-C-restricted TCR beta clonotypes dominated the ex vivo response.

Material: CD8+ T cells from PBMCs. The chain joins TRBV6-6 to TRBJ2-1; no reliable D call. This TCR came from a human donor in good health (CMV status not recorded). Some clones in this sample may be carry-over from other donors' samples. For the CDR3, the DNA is TGTGCCAGCAGTCTCCCCCGCTCCTACAATGAGCAGTTCTTC. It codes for CASSLPRSYNEQFF.